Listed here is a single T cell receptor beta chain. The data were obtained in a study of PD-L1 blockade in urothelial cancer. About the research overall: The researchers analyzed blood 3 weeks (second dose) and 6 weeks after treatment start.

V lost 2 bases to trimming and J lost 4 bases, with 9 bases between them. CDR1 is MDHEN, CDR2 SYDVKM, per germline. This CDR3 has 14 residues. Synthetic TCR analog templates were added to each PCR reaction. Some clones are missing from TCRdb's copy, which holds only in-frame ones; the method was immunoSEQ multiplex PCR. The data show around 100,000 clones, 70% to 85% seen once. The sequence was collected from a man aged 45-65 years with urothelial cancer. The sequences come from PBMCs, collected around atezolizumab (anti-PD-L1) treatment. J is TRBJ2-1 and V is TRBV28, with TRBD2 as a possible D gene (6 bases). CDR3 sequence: CASSLGLIYNEQFF. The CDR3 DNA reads TGTGCCAGCAGTTTAGGACTAATATACAATGAGCAGTTCTTC.